This T cell receptor (beta chain) was recovered during a study of beta chain features in type 1 diabetes. Study-wide context: Patients were similar to healthy donors in age and gender (as well as in cell yields). Study outcomes and limitations: Researchers could not determine here whether HLA type influences TCRB rearrangement.

Only a few counts were recorded for this clone. Its target is unknown. Germline lookup yields CDR1 MNHEY and CDR2 SVGAGI. V was shortened by 10 bases and J by 6 bases, with 18 bases between the two germline ends. There are 14 residues in the CDR3. Sequenced material consisted of expressed TCRB transcripts (all of the isolated RNA was reverse transcribed). Profiled with immunoSEQ multiplex PCR; TCRdb holds only in-frame clones, not every one. The sample includes around 250,000 clones, about 25% of them seen just once. Sequencing was done on a sample of central memory CD4+ T cells from blood. The rearrangement joins TRBV6-5 to TRBJ1-4; no reliable D call. The receptor comes from a young man in good health. Written as DNA, the CDR3 is TGTGCCATCAGGCCAGGCTCGGGTGATGAAAAACTGTTTTTT. Translated: CAIRPGSGDEKLFF.